This T cell receptor beta chain was identified in a study of blood T cells in healthy people across ages. Study context: Per two T cells, about one barcoded beta molecule was captured through template switching.

A second PCR of about 6 to 11 cycles used a sample-barcoded 5' primer and a J-beta primer mix. Each CDR3 protein is one row after TCRdb ran MiXCR on the 5' RACE reads. The sample has around 1.5 million distinct CDR3 sequences; 45% to 70% are singletons. This clonotype appeared a few times. Germline CDR1 reads SQVTM; CDR2 reads ANQGSEA. Trimming removed 5 bases at V and 4 bases at J, with 11 bases between. The CDR3 length is 12 residues. The chain is built from TRBV29-1 and TRBJ2-5, with D possibly TRBD2 on 6 matching bases. This clonotype originated in a man younger than 35 in good health. Sequencing was carried out using blood. CDR3 sequence: CSVNYSGETQYF. The CDR3 DNA sequence: TGCAGCGTTAATTATAGCGGAGAGACCCAGTACTTC.